These 8 T cell receptor beta chains were all obtained from the same sample, sequenced in a study of identical twins. TCRdb processed the 5' RACE reads anew with MiXCR; each CDR3 protein has one entry. The sample yields roughly 690,000 distinct CDR3 sequences, 20% to 25% seen once. These same records also appear under a second study, on T cells expressing NK-cell markers.

The sample taken for sequencing was PBMCs. The source is a woman aged 18-29 years in good health.

A note on this clonotype: A read error is possible here, since a much larger clone lies one base away. The V and J genes are TRBV20-1 and TRBJ2-1; 12 positions agree with TRBD2. V lost 4 bases, J lost 0 bases, and 4 bases stayed unmatched. This CDR3 comprises 16 residues. In germline, CDR1 is DFQATT, CDR2 SNEGSKA (reference sequence). The CDR3 DNA reads TGCAGTGCTACCCCGACTAGCGGGAGCTCCTACAATGAGCAGTTCTTC. Encoded protein: CSATPTSGSSYNEQFF.

This clonotype was found a few times. This chain connects TRBV11-2 to TRBJ2-3; the match to TRBD2 covers 8 bases. The CDR3 has 15 amino acids. Germline V CDR1 and CDR2: SGHAT, FQNNGV. Trimming at V came to 5 bases and at J to 4 bases, leaving 8 bases not matched to a gene. Here the CDR3 DNA reads TGTGCCAGCAGCCCCGGGGGACTAGAAGCAGATACGCAGTATTTT. This sequence encodes CASSPGGLEADTQYF.

The chain employs TRBV20-1 and TRBJ2-1; 11 positions agree with TRBD2. This CDR3 has 15 amino acids. Germline lookup yields CDR1 DFQATT and CDR2 SNEGSKA (reference sequence). Trimming cost V 2 bases and J 5 bases; bases outside gene matches: 5. The CDR3 here is CSARNSGRAHNEQFF. CDR3 DNA: TGCAGTGCTAGAAATAGCGGGAGGGCCCACAATGAGCAGTTCTTC.

The chain uses TRBV5-1 and TRBJ1-2; TRBD1 is a possible D gene (5 bases). The CDR3 sequence is 12 residues long. Germline-derived CDR1 and CDR2 are SGHRS and YFSETQ. Trimming pared 1 base from V and 9 bases from J, leaving 10 bases between. The CDR3 here is CASSLNQGRYTF. CDR3 sequence (DNA): TGCGCCAGCAGCTTGAATCAGGGTCGCTACACCTTC.

This rearrangement joins TRBV4-3 to TRBJ2-7; TRBD2 matches 9 bases. The CDR3 covers 15 residues. The ends lost 0 bases at V and 2 bases at J; junction bases unmatched: 2. Germline CDR1 and CDR2: LGHNA and YSLEER. CDR3 sequence: CASSQEASGTYEQYF. CDR3 bases: TGCGCCAGCAGCCAAGAGGCTAGCGGGACCTACGAGCAGTACTTC.

This clonotype came up a few times. V usage is TRBV12-3 or TRBV12-4 and J usage is TRBJ2-7; D is ambiguous. This CDR3 has 13 amino acids. V was shortened by 5 bases and J by 4 bases, with 12 bases between the two germline ends. In DNA, the CDR3 is TGTGCCAGCAGTGACGACAAGGTGTACGAGCAGTACTTC. Translating gives CASSDDKVYEQYF.

This clonotype was counted at least ten times. This chain joins TRBV7-2 and TRBJ2-3; D is perhaps TRBD1 (6 bases). V was shortened by 2 bases and J by 1 base, with 13 bases between the two germline ends. The germline V gene encodes CDR1 SGHTA and CDR2 FQGNSA. This CDR3 region has 16 residues. CDR3 in amino acids: CASSLSGRGRTDTQYF. The CDR3 nucleotides are TGTGCCAGCAGCTTATCCGGCAGGGGACGCACAGATACGCAGTATTTT. Full variable domain (outside the CDR3, taken from reference TRBV7-2 and TRBJ2-3): GAGVSQSPSNKVTEKGKDVELRCDPISGHTALYWYRQSLGQGLEFLIYFQGNSAPDKSGLPSDRFSAERTGGSVSTLTIQRTQQEDSAVYLCASSLSGRGRTDTQYFGPGTRLTVL.

This clonotype was counted only a few times. V gene TRBV12-3 or TRBV12-4 combines with J gene TRBJ1-5, with D perhaps TRBD1 (5 bases). V lost 8 bases and J 6 bases, leaving 11 bases between the germline ends. The CDR3 spans 12 residues. CDR3 sequence reads: CASGTGGQPQHF. In nucleotides, the CDR3 is TGTGCCAGCGGCACCGGGGGTCAGCCCCAGCATTTT.